This is a list of T cell receptor beta chains from one sample in a study of CD8 T cells in ankylosing spondylitis. MiXCR was run by TCRdb on the 5' RACE reads, yielding one entry per CDR3 protein. The data hold 30,000 to 45,000 distinct CDR3 sequences, with around a tenth observed a single time. Material for sequencing was blood, either unsorted or a sorted T cell fraction (not recorded which). These receptors all stem from a male donor with ankylosing spondylitis or in good health (not recorded which). Both conserved end residues are part of each CDR3. Fields, in order: V gene, clone size, D gene, J gene, CDR3 DNA, CDR3 protein. The D gene is left open where the match is weak. The size field is filled for only some rows; it gives once, few, many or a size class.

>TRBV20-1|medium-sized|TRBD1|TRBJ2-3
TGCAGTGCTAGAGCGGCAGGGGGCTATTCAGATACGCAGTATTTT
CSARAAGGYSDTQYF
>TRBV12-3/TRBV12-4|NA|TRBD2|TRBJ2-1
TGTGCCTTCACTGGGGGCCTAGCGGGGGTAAGCTCCTACAATGAGCAGTTCTTC
CAFTGGLAGVSSYNEQFF
>TRBV28|many|NA|TRBJ1-2
TGTGCCAGCAGGCCTGGGGTGGGGAACTATGGCTACACCTTC
CASRPGVGNYGYTF
>TRBV2|NA|TRBD2|TRBJ2-5
TGTGCCAGCAGTGCCGGCGGGAGGGCCGGGAAGGAGACCCAGTACTTC
CASSAGGRAGKETQYF
>TRBV2|many|NA|TRBJ2-2
TGTGCCAGCAGTGAAAGAGACTTAAACACCGGGGAGCTGTTTTTT
CASSERDLNTGELFF
>TRBV3-1|NA|NA|TRBJ1-1
TGTGCCAGCTCCCAGCAGGGGCACGGGACTGAAGCTTTCTTT
CASSQQGHGTEAFF
>TRBV5-5|many|NA|TRBJ1-1
TGTGCCAGCAACCTCGGGGGCATTCGGACTGAAGCTTTCTTT
CASNLGGIRTEAFF
>TRBV10-3|NA|TRBD1|TRBJ2-7
TGTGCCATCAGTGAAGGGACAGCCGGGCAGTACTTC
CAISEGTAGQYF
>TRBV12-3/TRBV12-4|many|TRBD2|TRBJ2-7
TGTGCCAGCAGTCCATTAGCGGGAGTCTTCTACGAGCAGTACTTC
CASSPLAGVFYEQYF
>TRBV4-2|many|NA|TRBJ2-1
TGTGCCAGCAGCCAAGATCTGGTGGAAGGTGAGCAGTTCTTC
CASSQDLVEGEQFF
>TRBV28|few|NA|TRBJ2-1
TGTGCCAGCAGTTTTCCTGGCGAGATGTACAATGAGCAGTTCTTC
CASSFPGEMYNEQFF
>TRBV29-1|many|NA|TRBJ2-5
TGCAGCGTTTCGGACGGCGGGGCCCAGTACTTC
CSVSDGGAQYF
>TRBV11-1|many|NA|TRBJ1-1
TGTGCCAGCAGCTTAGAATCAGACCATTCCGAAGCTTTCTTT
CASSLESDHSEAFF
>TRBV6-5|NA|TRBD2|TRBJ2-7
TGTGCCAGCAGTAACGGACTAGCGACCTACGAGCAGTACTTC
CASSNGLATYEQYF
>TRBV12-3/TRBV12-4|many|NA|TRBJ2-7
TGTGCCAGCACCTCAAGGGGCGGAGGCCTCTCCTACGAGCAGTACTTC
CASTSRGGGLSYEQYF
>TRBV12-3/TRBV12-4|many|NA|TRBJ2-5
TGTGCCAGCAGTCCGGGATGGGAGACCCAGTACTTC
CASSPGWETQYF
>TRBV7-3|many|TRBD1|TRBJ2-1
TGTGCCAGCAGCATGGACAGGGTATCTCTCTACAATGAGCAGTTCTTC
CASSMDRVSLYNEQFF
>TRBV5-1|many|NA|TRBJ2-7
TGCGCCAGCAGTCAGGGAAGCTCCTACGAGCAGTACTTC
CASSQGSSYEQYF
>TRBV7-8|many|NA|TRBJ2-2
TGTGCCAGCAGCCCCCCAGTAGTAAACACCGGGGAGCTGTTTTTT
CASSPPVVNTGELFF
>TRBV18|NA|TRBD2|TRBJ2-1
TGTGCCAGCTCCCGCGGACTAGCGGGGACCAATGAGCAGTTCTTC
CASSRGLAGTNEQFF
>TRBV5-4|many|NA|TRBJ2-2
TGTGCCAGCAGCTCCGGAGGTTCGAACACCGGGGAGCTGTTTTTT
CASSSGGSNTGELFF
>TRBV6-1|many|NA|TRBJ1-1
TGTGCCAGCGGCCGTGCCGGGCGGGTCACTGAAGCTTTCTTT
CASGRAGRVTEAFF
>TRBV20-1|many|TRBD1|TRBJ1-5
TGCAGTGCTAGGGGGGACAGGGAAAGTCAGCCCCAGCATTTT
CSARGDRESQPQHF
>TRBV12-3/TRBV12-4|many|NA|TRBJ2-1
TGTGCCAGCAGTACCGGTAGCTATCTGCGAGGGGAGCAGTTCTTC
CASSTGSYLRGEQFF
>TRBV14|many|TRBD1|TRBJ2-1
TGTGCCAGCAGCCCGATGACAGGGAGTAATGAGCAGTTCTTC
CASSPMTGSNEQFF
>TRBV7-2|few|TRBD1|TRBJ2-7
TGTGCCAGCAGCTCTAACAGGGGTCTACCCTACGAGCAGTACTTC
CASSSNRGLPYEQYF
>TRBV2|many|NA|TRBJ2-6
TGTGCCAGCAGTGAAGCAGGGCCTGGGGCCAACGTCCTGACTTTC
CASSEAGPGANVLTF
>TRBV20-1|many|TRBD1|TRBJ1-6
TGCAGTGCTAGAGATTGGCGGACAGGGGATTCACCCCTCCACTTT
CSARDWRTGDSPLHF
>TRBV3-1|many|TRBD1|TRBJ2-7
TGTGCCAGCAGCCAAGGACAGGGGGTCGGCGAGCAGTACTTC
CASSQGQGVGEQYF
>TRBV10-3|NA|NA|TRBJ2-2
TGTGCCATCAGGAAGGGGAAGGAGCTGTTTTTT
CAIRKGKELFF
>TRBV12-3/TRBV12-4|NA|TRBD2|TRBJ2-1
TGTGCCAGCAGCTTCATAGCGGGAATCGATGAGCAGTTCTTC
CASSFIAGIDEQFF
>TRBV9|many|TRBD1|TRBJ2-1
TGTGCCAGCAGCCTTGGGGGGACAGGGATTTCCTACAATGAGCAGTTCTTC
CASSLGGTGISYNEQFF
>TRBV9|many|NA|TRBJ2-7
TGTGCCAGCAGCTCAGGCGATAGCTACATCTCCGAGCAGTACTTC
CASSSGDSYISEQYF
>TRBV14|NA|NA|TRBJ2-1
TGTGCCAGCAGGCCGGAGCTTTCCAATGAGCAGTTCTTC
CASRPELSNEQFF
>TRBV5-1|many|NA|TRBJ2-1
TGCGCCAGCAGCTTGGGAGGACAAATGGTCCATGAGCAGTTCTTC
CASSLGGQMVHEQFF
>TRBV15|NA|TRBD1|TRBJ1-1
TGTGCCACCAGCAGAGCGACAGGGATGGACACTGAAGCTTTCTTT
CATSRATGMDTEAFF
>TRBV12-3/TRBV12-4|many|TRBD2|TRBJ2-3
TGTGCCAGCAGCCCAACTAGCGGCACAGATACGCAGTATTTT
CASSPTSGTDTQYF
>TRBV11-2|many|NA|TRBJ1-2
TGTGCCAGCAGCTTTACAGGGTCCGGGTATGGCTACACCTTC
CASSFTGSGYGYTF
>TRBV6-5|many|NA|TRBJ2-1
TGTGCCAGCAGTTACTCGTACCGGGGGCAAAAGGTTGAGCAGTTCTTC
CASSYSYRGQKVEQFF
>TRBV20-1|many|TRBD2|TRBJ2-1
TGCAGTGCTAGACTTCAAGCGGGAGGCCACAATGAGCAGTTCTTC
CSARLQAGGHNEQFF
>TRBV29-1|many|NA|TRBJ1-1
TGCAGCGTCCGCAGGGGCACTGAAGCTTTCTTT
CSVRRGTEAFF
>TRBV4-1|many|TRBD2|TRBJ2-2
TGCGCCAGCAGCCAAGAATCTACGGGCGGGAGCGGGGAGCTGTTTTTT
CASSQESTGGSGELFF
>TRBV11-3|few|NA|TRBJ2-2
TGTGCCAGCAGCTTCCCTGACAAGAACACCGGGGAGCTGTTTTTT
CASSFPDKNTGELFF
>TRBV7-9|NA|NA|TRBJ2-2
TGTGCCAGCAGCTTAGCCTATGGAACCGGGGAGCTGTTTTTT
CASSLAYGTGELFF
>TRBV10-3|many|NA|TRBJ2-1
TGTGCCATCAGTTCCGGGGTGGTAGGTGAGCAGTTCTTC
CAISSGVVGEQFF
>TRBV5-1|NA|NA|TRBJ2-3
TGCGCCAGCAGCCCCCGGCCAGCGCGCACAGATACGCAGTATTTT
CASSPRPARTDTQYF
>TRBV20-1|many|TRBD2|TRBJ2-7
TGCAGTGCTAGAGATTTGGCGGGGGCCTACGAGCAGTACTTC
CSARDLAGAYEQYF
>TRBV4-2|many|TRBD1|TRBJ2-5
TGTGCCAGCAGCCAAGCCGGTGGGGACAGAGGGGCGGAGACCCAGTACTTC
CASSQAGGDRGAETQYF
>TRBV29-1|many|TRBD2|TRBJ2-3
TGCAGCGTGGCAACTAGCGGGAGCGCGGATACGCAGTATTTT
CSVATSGSADTQYF
>TRBV11-2|many|NA|TRBJ2-7
TGTGCCAGCAGCTTAGTCGGAGAGCAGTACTTC
CASSLVGEQYF
>TRBV6-2/TRBV6-3|many|NA|TRBJ2-2
TGTGCCAGCAGTTACGAGGGGCCTGCGATTTGGACCGGGGAGCTGTTTTTT
CASSYEGPAIWTGELFF
>TRBV20-1|many|TRBD1|TRBJ2-1
TGCAGTGCTCCAGAGTGGGGGACAGGAGGGTACAATGAGCAGTTCTTC
CSAPEWGTGGYNEQFF
>TRBV18|many|NA|TRBJ2-2
TGTGCCAGCTCACCATCAGGGACCGGGGAGCTGTTTTTT
CASSPSGTGELFF
>TRBV5-1|many|NA|TRBJ2-7
TGCGCCAGCAGCTTCACAGGGAGGACCTACGAGCAGTACTTC
CASSFTGRTYEQYF
>TRBV4-1|many|NA|TRBJ2-7
TGCGCCAGCAGCCAAGATCCGGGGGACAGCTCCTACGAGCAGTACTTC
CASSQDPGDSSYEQYF